The rows below give T cell receptor beta chains drawn from one sample of a study of graft-versus-host responses after intestinal transplantation. Only in-frame clones appear in the TCRdb table, and some are missing; sequencing was by immunoSEQ multiplex PCR. The table shows some 44,000 clones, with approximately 95% occurring only once. Sequencing used PBMCs, obtained 335 days after intestinal transplant. The source of these receptors is a human patient who received an intestinal transplant, so some T cells may come from the graft donor. Each CDR3 is given with its conserved first and last residue. D genes are given only for firm matches. Clone size is not always given. Where it is, it says once, few, many or a class for expanded clones.

V,D,size,J,CDR3,DNA
TRBV6-5,.,.,TRBJ2-2,CASSYVHGAGELFF,TGTGCCAGCAGTTACGTACATGGGGCCGGGGAGCTGTTTTTT
TRBV6-6,TRBD2,.,TRBJ2-7,CASSRTSSPEQYF,TGTGCCAGCAGTCGGACTAGCTCTCCCGAGCAGTACTTC
TRBV18,.,.,TRBJ2-7,CASSPDTHSYEQYF,TGTGCCAGCTCACCCGATACACACTCCTACGAGCAGTACTTC
TRBV11-3,TRBD2,.,TRBJ2-7,CASSPGQGTSGSYEQYF,TGTGCCAGCAGCCCCGGACAGGGGACTAGCGGATCCTACGAGCAGTACTTC
TRBV5-4,.,.,TRBJ2-7,CASSLRDSTYEQYF,TGTGCCAGCAGCTTGCGCGACTCAACCTACGAGCAGTACTTC
TRBV14,.,.,TRBJ2-3,CASSQRLLTDTQYF,TGTGCCAGCAGCCAACGGCTCCTGACAGATACGCAGTATTTT
TRBV19,.,.,TRBJ2-1,CASSAGNEQFF,TGTGCCAGTAGCGCCGGGAATGAGCAGTTCTTC
TRBV19,TRBD2,.,TRBJ2-1,CASSIPGTSGGARFF,TGTGCCAGTAGTATACCCGGGACTAGCGGGGGGGCGAGGTTCTTC
TRBV4-1,.,.,TRBJ2-4,CASSQGGLAKNIQYF,TGCGCCAGCAGCCAAGGCGGTCTAGCCAAAAACATTCAGTACTTC
TRBV4-2,.,.,TRBJ1-1,CASSPLRIQESNTEAFF,TGTGCCAGCAGCCCCCTACGCATACAGGAATCGAACACTGAAGCTTTCTTT
TRBV28,.,.,TRBJ2-5,CASSVASEGPGETQYF,TGTGCCAGCAGTGTAGCATCCGAGGGGCCTGGGGAGACCCAGTACTTC
TRBV18,.,.,TRBJ1-6,CASSPRAPQVNSPLHF,TGTGCCAGCTCACCCCGAGCCCCACAAGTTAATTCACCCCTCCACTTT
TRBV5-1,.,once,TRBJ2-1,CASSPLEERDSNEQFF,TGCGCCAGCAGCCCGCTCGAGGAAAGAGATAGCAATGAGCAGTTCTTC
TRBV14,.,.,TRBJ2-3,CASSPGATSTDTQYF,TGTGCCAGCAGCCCCGGGGCCACCAGCACAGATACGCAGTATTTT
TRBV5-4,TRBD1,once,TRBJ1-1,CASSWSTGGYTEAFF,TGTGCCAGCAGCTGGAGTACAGGGGGTTATACTGAAGCTTTCTTT
TRBV11-2,.,.,TRBJ1-1,CASSLLSPRRPYTEAFF,TGTGCCAGCAGCTTACTGTCCCCTAGGAGGCCTTACACTGAAGCTTTCTTT
TRBV19,.,.,TRBJ2-3,CASSWTITDTQYF,TGTGCCAGTAGTTGGACGATCACAGATACGCAGTATTTT
TRBV4-1,.,.,TRBJ2-3,CASSQFLRGTPDTQYF,TGCGCCAGCAGCCAATTCCTTCGAGGGACCCCAGATACGCAGTATTTT
TRBV5-6,TRBD1,.,TRBJ1-1,CASSWGQGTEAFF,TGTGCCAGCAGCTGGGGACAGGGGACTGAAGCTTTCTTT
TRBV6-6,.,.,TRBJ1-5,CASTHRPGAEQPQHF,TGTGCCAGCACCCACCGTCCGGGAGCGGAGCAGCCCCAGCATTTT
TRBV11-3,.,.,TRBJ2-1,CASSDSPDSQRFF,TGTGCCAGCAGCGACTCCCCGGACTCTCAACGTTTCTTC
TRBV7-9,.,.,TRBJ2-1,CASSSLANQFF,TGTGCCAGCAGCTCCTTAGCGAATCAGTTCTTC
TRBV27,.,.,TRBJ2-5,CASSQTPPETQYF,TGTGCCAGCAGTCAGACCCCCCCTGAGACCCAGTACTTC
TRBV7-2,TRBD2,.,TRBJ2-3,CASSLNSGGADTQYF,TGTGCCAGCAGCTTAAATAGCGGGGGGGCAGATACGCAGTATTTT
TRBV29-1,TRBD1,.,TRBJ1-1,CSVTGQGVLPAFF,TGCAGCGTGACTGGACAGGGGGTCCTTCCAGCTTTCTTT
TRBV6-1,.,.,TRBJ1-6,CASSLEGSDSPLHF,TGTGCCAGCAGTCTAGAGGGTAGCGATTCACCCCTCCACTTT
TRBV15,TRBD2,.,TRBJ2-1,CATRAGGAYNEQFF,TGTGCCACCAGGGCCGGGGGGGCCTACAATGAGCAGTTCTTC
TRBV6-5,.,.,TRBJ1-1,CASSYAGLNTEAFF,TGTGCCAGCAGTTACGCAGGGCTGAACACTGAAGCTTTCTTT
TRBV7-9,.,.,TRBJ1-5,CASSLRDQPQHF,TGTGCCAGCAGCTTAAGAGATCAGCCCCAGCATTTT
TRBV11-3,.,.,TRBJ2-3,CASSLGVRRDTDTQYF,TGTGCCAGCAGCTTAGGCGTACGGCGGGACACAGATACGCAGTATTTT
TRBV2,.,.,TRBJ1-5,CASSLRQFNQPQHF,TGTGCCAGCAGTTTAAGACAGTTCAATCAGCCCCAGCATTTT
TRBV19,TRBD1,.,TRBJ1-1,CASSMLGTGRAFF,TGTGCCAGTAGTATGCTCGGGACAGGGAGGGCTTTCTTT
TRBV5-1,.,.,TRBJ1-1,CASSPGGGRNTEAFF,TGCGCCAGCAGCCCCGGTGGGGGGAGGAACACTGAAGCTTTCTTT
TRBV5-1,.,.,TRBJ2-7,CASSPSTHYEQYF,TGCGCCAGCAGCCCGTCCACCCACTACGAGCAGTACTTC
TRBV6-5,.,.,TRBJ2-1,CASSYLPGTSTPEQFF,TGTGCCAGCAGTTACCTCCCCGGGACAAGTACACCTGAGCAGTTCTTC
TRBV10-3,TRBD1,once,TRBJ2-1,CAISQPGQGAVSYNEQFF,TGTGCCATCAGCCAGCCGGGACAGGGGGCCGTATCCTACAATGAGCAGTTCTTC
TRBV19,TRBD1,.,TRBJ1-1,CASSMGTGGVNTEAFF,TGTGCCAGTAGTATGGGGACAGGGGGCGTGAACACTGAAGCTTTCTTT
TRBV4-2,.,.,TRBJ2-3,CASSPGERVTDTQYF,TGTGCCAGCAGCCCGGGAGAACGAGTTACAGATACGCAGTATTTT
TRBV29-1,.,.,TRBJ2-7,CSVTLSGAGHEQYF,TGCAGCGTCACCCTTAGTGGGGCAGGGCACGAGCAGTACTTC
TRBV28,TRBD1,.,TRBJ1-6,CASRTGQAGSSPLHF,TGTGCCAGCAGAACGGGACAGGCAGGTTCTTCACCCCTCCACTTT
TRBV27,.,.,TRBJ2-7,CASGTGGGSHEQYF,TGTGCCAGCGGAACAGGAGGAGGGTCCCACGAGCAGTACTTC
TRBV5-1,.,.,TRBJ1-2,CASSLDGTIYGYTF,TGCGCCAGCAGCCTCGACGGGACAATCTATGGCTACACCTTC
TRBV5-5,.,.,TRBJ1-6,CASSSSIVSPLHF,TGTGCCAGCAGCTCATCGATTGTCTCACCCCTCCACTTT
TRBV12-5,.,.,TRBJ2-1,CASGQPGTRNNEQFF,TGTGCTAGTGGCCAACCGGGGACACGCAACAATGAGCAGTTCTTC
TRBV19,TRBD1,.,TRBJ2-1,CASSLGQSSYNEQFF,TGTGCCAGTAGTCTGGGACAGAGCTCCTACAATGAGCAGTTCTTC
TRBV4-2,.,.,TRBJ1-6,CASSQASTVRNSPLHF,TGTGCCAGCAGCCAAGCGTCGACAGTGAGAAATTCACCCCTCCACTTT
TRBV6-4,TRBD1,.,TRBJ2-1,CASSGQGAATYNEQFF,TGTGCCAGCAGCGGACAGGGGGCCGCGACCTACAATGAGCAGTTCTTC
TRBV7-3,TRBD1,.,TRBJ2-5,CASSKRDRDGTQYF,TGTGCCAGCAGCAAGAGGGACAGGGATGGGACCCAGTACTTC
TRBV6-5,.,.,TRBJ2-1,CASSFGSEGNEQFF,TGTGCCAGCAGCTTCGGGTCTGAAGGGAATGAGCAGTTCTTC